Listed below are T cell receptor beta chains from one sample, sequenced in a study of T cell repertoires in cytomegalovirus infection. TCRdb itself ran the reads through MiXCR, one entry per CDR3 protein. Seen here are roughly 190,000 distinct CDR3 sequences, approximately 9.6% observed once, and the top ten hold about 4.6%. The sample taken for sequencing was PBMCs. These receptor sequences come from a human donor in good health (CMV status not recorded). Some clones in this sample may be carry-over from other donors' samples. CDR3s include the opening cysteine and the closing phenylalanine or tryptophan. The D gene is left open where the match is weak. Clone size is given for some rows only: seen once, a few or many times, or a class if the clone is expanded.

D	V	size	J	DNA	CDR3
NA	TRBV5-6	few	TRBJ2-3	TGTGCCAGCAGCTTGGCTAGCGCTAGCACAGATACGCAGTATTTT	CASSLASASTDTQYF
TRBD1	TRBV18	NA	TRBJ2-5	TGTGCCAGCTCACCACGCAATTGGGGACAGGGGAAAGAGACCCAGTACTTC	CASSPRNWGQGKETQYF
NA	TRBV20-1	many	TRBJ2-1	TGCAGTGCTAGAGATCAACAGGGAGTTTGGGATGAGCAGTTCTTC	CSARDQQGVWDEQFF
TRBD1	TRBV28	many	TRBJ1-1	TGTGCCAGCAGTTCGGGACAGGGGAGGAACACTGAAGCTTTCTTT	CASSSGQGRNTEAFF
NA	TRBV3-1	few	TRBJ2-7	TGTGCCAGCAGCCAAGATCAGGGGACCGAGCAGTACTTC	CASSQDQGTEQYF
NA	TRBV4-2	many	TRBJ2-5	TGTGCCAGCAGCGATCCTACTAGCCTACAAGAGACCCAGTACTTC	CASSDPTSLQETQYF
TRBD2	TRBV7-6	many	TRBJ2-1	TGTGCCAGCAGCTTAGAAGCGGGAGGCCCAGTTGAGCAGTTCTTC	CASSLEAGGPVEQFF
NA	TRBV7-9	many	TRBJ2-1	TGTGCCAGCAGCCCCCAGGGTAGCCCCTACAATGAGCAGTTCTTC	CASSPQGSPYNEQFF
TRBD2	TRBV7-2	NA	TRBJ2-3	TGTGCCAGCAGCTTAGAAGGCGGGGGGATTGATACGCAGTATTTT	CASSLEGGGIDTQYF
NA	TRBV19	many	TRBJ2-2	TGTGCCAGTAGCCGGTCAAACACCGGGGAGCTGTTTTTT	CASSRSNTGELFF
TRBD1	TRBV7-2	many	TRBJ2-1	TGTGCCAGCAGCCCCCCGGGAGGGACAGGGGGATACAATGAGCAGTTCTTC	CASSPPGGTGGYNEQFF
TRBD1	TRBV4-3	NA	TRBJ2-1	TGCGCCAGCAGCCGAGAGACCGGGACAGTCAATGAGCAGTTCTTC	CASSRETGTVNEQFF
NA	TRBV4-1	NA	TRBJ2-3	TGCGCCAGCAGCCAAGGATGGGTATCATCGGATACGCAGTATTTT	CASSQGWVSSDTQYF
TRBD1	TRBV14	many	TRBJ1-2	TGTGCCAGCAGCCAAGCTGTCTATGGCAGGGGGCAGATCTATGGCTACACCTTC	CASSQAVYGRGQIYGYTF
TRBD1	TRBV7-9	few	TRBJ2-2	TGTGCCAGCAGCTCCATGGGGACAGGGAACACCGGGGAGCTGTTTTTT	CASSSMGTGNTGELFF
NA	TRBV2	many	TRBJ2-2	TGTGCCAGCAGGGATACTAACACCGGGGAGCTGTTTTTT	CASRDTNTGELFF
NA	TRBV28	NA	TRBJ2-7	TGTGCCAGCAGTTCGTTCTGGGGAGTACCCTACGAGCAGTACTTC	CASSSFWGVPYEQYF
NA	TRBV28	many	TRBJ1-2	TGTGCCAGCAGTTTACTTACTATCTCGGGAGATGGCTACACCTTC	CASSLLTISGDGYTF
TRBD2	TRBV19	many	TRBJ2-2	TGTGCCAGTAGTATCCTTCAGACTAGCGTTGGAGTCATGGCCGGGGAGCTGTTTTTT	CASSILQTSVGVMAGELFF
NA	TRBV20-1	NA	TRBJ1-1	TGCAGTGCTACGCCGGGACACAGGAACACTGAAGCTTTCTTT	CSATPGHRNTEAFF
NA	TRBV28	many	TRBJ2-4	TGTGCCAGCAGTTCGGACGGTCTTGGGTTGGCCAAAAACATTCAGTACTTC	CASSSDGLGLAKNIQYF
NA	TRBV7-6	many	TRBJ2-4	TGTGCCAGCAGCTTAGGGACGTCCAAAAACATTCAGTACTTC	CASSLGTSKNIQYF
NA	TRBV28	few	TRBJ1-2	TGTGCCAGCAGTTTATATACGACCGGCTGGGGCTACACCTTC	CASSLYTTGWGYTF
NA	TRBV9	few	TRBJ1-1	TGTGCCAGCAGCGCCGAGTCCGGGGGCAACACTGAAGCTTTCTTT	CASSAESGGNTEAFF
NA	TRBV7-2	many	TRBJ1-5	TGTGCCAGCAGCTTTTCGGGGGTGGGTCAGCCCCAGCATTTT	CASSFSGVGQPQHF
NA	TRBV7-2	many	TRBJ1-5	TGTGCCAGCAGCGCGGGTGGTAGCAATCAGCCCCAGCATTTT	CASSAGGSNQPQHF
NA	TRBV7-9	many	TRBJ2-2	TGTGCCAGCAGCTCAGACTTCAACACCGGGGAGCTGTTTTTT	CASSSDFNTGELFF
TRBD2	TRBV7-2	many	TRBJ2-1	TGTGCCAGCAGCTCTAAGACTAGCGCATCCTACAATGAGCAGTTCTTC	CASSSKTSASYNEQFF
TRBD2	TRBV2	NA	TRBJ2-2	TGTGCCAGCCGGGGGGGGGTCGCGAACACCGGGGAGCTGTTTTTT	CASRGGVANTGELFF
NA	TRBV6-2/TRBV6-3	many	TRBJ2-1	TGTGCCAGCAAGTCAGCCGGCCTCGGGGGAGAGAATGAGCAGTTCTTC	CASKSAGLGGENEQFF
TRBD1	TRBV27	NA	TRBJ1-1	TGTGCCAGCAGTAAGGGACAGGGGTCGACGCGGCGCACTGAAGCTTTCTTT	CASSKGQGSTRRTEAFF
NA	TRBV28	few	TRBJ1-5	TGTGCCAGCAGTACCCTAGGGGGCAATCAGCCCCAGCATTTT	CASSTLGGNQPQHF
NA	TRBV7-3	NA	TRBJ2-1	TGTGCCAGCTCGCCGAATAGCGGCGCGCACAATGAGCAGTTCTTC	CASSPNSGAHNEQFF
NA	TRBV28	NA	TRBJ2-5	TGTGCCAGCAGTTCCGGGGCCAGGTACCAAGAGACCCAGTACTTC	CASSSGARYQETQYF
NA	TRBV29-1	few	TRBJ2-1	TGCAGCGTTGTTGAAGTTACGAGCTCCTACAATGAGCAGTTCTTC	CSVVEVTSSYNEQFF
NA	TRBV11-2	NA	TRBJ2-3	TGTGCCAGCAGCTCCGGACAGTTTAGCACAGATACGCAGTATTTT	CASSSGQFSTDTQYF
TRBD2	TRBV15	NA	TRBJ2-1	TGTGCCACCAGCTTCTACCCCCCCGGGACTAGTTACAATGAGCAGTTCTTC	CATSFYPPGTSYNEQFF
NA	TRBV7-8	many	TRBJ2-1	TGTGCCAGCAGCTTAGAAGGCAGGAGCTCCTACAATGAGCAGTTCTTC	CASSLEGRSSYNEQFF
NA	TRBV4-1	NA	TRBJ2-1	TGCGCCAGCAGCCAAGATCGGCTAGCTTCCTATGAGCAGTTCTTC	CASSQDRLASYEQFF
TRBD2	TRBV6-1	NA	TRBJ2-3	TGTGCCAGTCAACCGGCTAGCGGGGGGGCAGATACGCAGTATTTT	CASQPASGGADTQYF
NA	TRBV28	NA	TRBJ1-2	TGTGCCAGCAGTGAGGTCCAGCCTCCGCGGGGCTACACCTTC	CASSEVQPPRGYTF
TRBD1	TRBV20-1	few	TRBJ2-1	TGCAGTGCTAGAGATCACGCCAGACAGGGCCTGACGGATGAGCAGTTCTTC	CSARDHARQGLTDEQFF
NA	TRBV5-5	NA	TRBJ2-7	TGTGCCAGCAGCTTCTTCCCCGAGTTAGCCTACGAGCAGTACTTC	CASSFFPELAYEQYF
NA	TRBV24-1	few	TRBJ1-5	TGTGCCACCAGTTATGGGGCGTATCAGCCCCAGCATTTT	CATSYGAYQPQHF
TRBD1	TRBV4-1	many	TRBJ2-7	TGCGCCAGCAGCCAAGAGGACTCAGCGGCCAAGGGGGCCGAGCAGTACTTC	CASSQEDSAAKGAEQYF
NA	TRBV7-2	many	TRBJ1-2	TGTGCCAGCAGCCCCACGCGGGGGGGTGGCTACACCTTC	CASSPTRGGGYTF
NA	TRBV5-1	many	TRBJ2-2	TGCGCCAGCAGCAACAGGGCGAACACCGGGGAGCTGTTTTTT	CASSNRANTGELFF
TRBD2	TRBV11-2	many	TRBJ2-1	TGTGCCAGCAGGACGGGGACTAGCGGGGCTCACAATGAGCAGTTCTTC	CASRTGTSGAHNEQFF
NA	TRBV18	many	TRBJ2-3	TGTGCCAGCTCACCGGTTGGAGGGCCCTCCGGCACAGATACGCAGTATTTT	CASSPVGGPSGTDTQYF
NA	TRBV24-1	few	TRBJ2-3	TGTGCCACCAGTGATTTGTATGAGGCAGATACGCAGTATTTT	CATSDLYEADTQYF
TRBD2	TRBV12-3/TRBV12-4	NA	TRBJ2-6	TGTGCCACCAACGGCGGGGGGCCTGGGGCCAACGTCCTGACTTTC	CATNGGGPGANVLTF
NA	TRBV7-2	many	TRBJ1-1	TGTGCCAGCAGCTTTGGGGGATCTCTCACTGAAGCTTTCTTT	CASSFGGSLTEAFF
TRBD1	TRBV19	NA	TRBJ2-7	TGTGCCAGTAGTCTCGGAACCGGGACAGGGCCCTCCTACGAGCAGTACTTC	CASSLGTGTGPSYEQYF
NA	TRBV19	few	TRBJ1-4	TGTGCCAGTAGTCGGAGACAGGCACGTGCAACTAATGAAAAACTGTTTTTT	CASSRRQARATNEKLFF